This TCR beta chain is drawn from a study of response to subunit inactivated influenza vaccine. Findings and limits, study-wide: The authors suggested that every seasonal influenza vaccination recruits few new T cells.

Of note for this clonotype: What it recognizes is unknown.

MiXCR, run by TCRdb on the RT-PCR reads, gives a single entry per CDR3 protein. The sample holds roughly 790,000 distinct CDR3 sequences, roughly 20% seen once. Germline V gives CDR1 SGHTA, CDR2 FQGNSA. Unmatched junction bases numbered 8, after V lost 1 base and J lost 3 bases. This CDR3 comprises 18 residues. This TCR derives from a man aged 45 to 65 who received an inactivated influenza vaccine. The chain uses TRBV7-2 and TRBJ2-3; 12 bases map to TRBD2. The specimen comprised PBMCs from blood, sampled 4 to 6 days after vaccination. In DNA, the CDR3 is TGTGCCAGCAGCTTAGTGCTGATCGGACTAGCGGGAACAGATACGCAGTATTTT. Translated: CASSLVLIGLAGTDTQYF.